These T cell receptor beta chains were read from a single sample in a study of beta chain features in type 1 diabetes. Libraries were prepared by immunoSEQ multiplex PCR; TCRdb keeps only in-frame clonotypes and omits some of them. The sample holds about 280,000 clones, 15% seen once. Material: naive CD4+ T cells from blood. The receptors here all came from a man younger than 35 with type 1 diabetes. Each CDR3 is given with its conserved first and last residue. The D gene is left open where the match is weak. Not every row has a clone size; where given, it reads once, few, many or a size class.

v_call	cdr3_length	j_call	clone_size	d_call	cdr3_aa	cdr3_nt
TRBV28	14	TRBJ2-7	-	-	CASSLDAGSHEQYF	TGTGCCAGCAGTTTAGACGCAGGGTCCCACGAGCAGTACTTC
TRBV18	15	TRBJ2-6	few	-	CASSPQGSGANVLTF	TGTGCCAGCTCACCACAGGGGTCTGGGGCCAACGTCCTGACTTTC
TRBV18	12	TRBJ1-1	-	-	CASSLDRFEAFF	TGTGCCAGCTCACTCGACAGGTTTGAAGCTTTCTTT
TRBV6-6	12	TRBJ2-3	-	-	CASSRRADTQYF	TGTGCCAGCAGTCGAAGAGCAGATACGCAGTATTTT
TRBV23-1	16	TRBJ2-7	few	-	CASSQGRATSSYEQYF	TGCGCCAGCAGTCAGGGCAGGGCGACGAGCTCCTACGAGCAGTACTTC
TRBV5-1	13	TRBJ2-2	-	-	CASSLTGSGELFF	TGCGCCAGCAGCTTGACAGGATCCGGGGAGCTGTTTTTT
TRBV7-9	13	TRBJ2-2	-	TRBD1	CASSQQGAGELFF	TGTGCCAGCAGCCAACAGGGGGCCGGGGAGCTGTTTTTT
TRBV28	13	TRBJ2-7	-	TRBD2	CAAGLAGPYEQYF	TGTGCCGCAGGACTAGCGGGGCCCTACGAGCAGTACTTC
TRBV28	13	TRBJ2-7	few	-	CASSSLRRGEQYF	TGTGCCAGCAGTTCCTTGAGAAGAGGCGAGCAGTACTTC
TRBV18	12	TRBJ2-1	-	-	CASSPQGLLEFF	TGTGCCAGCTCACCCCAGGGGCTACTGGAGTTCTTC
TRBV9	14	TRBJ2-3	few	-	CASSVGPGTDTQYF	TGTGCCAGCAGCGTAGGTCCCGGTACAGATACGCAGTATTTT
TRBV29-1	12	TRBJ1-2	-	-	CSVEVRGGGYTF	TGCAGCGTTGAGGTCAGGGGCGGAGGCTACACCTTC
TRBV7-2	15	TRBJ2-1	-	TRBD2	CASSSGLAASREQFF	TGTGCCAGCAGCTCAGGACTAGCTGCTTCTCGTGAGCAGTTCTTC
TRBV6-6	14	TRBJ2-5	-	TRBD2	CASSKSGVGLGQYF	TGTGCCAGCAGCAAGAGCGGGGTAGGGCTGGGCCAGTACTTC
TRBV6-5	15	TRBJ2-7	-	TRBD2	CASSITSGTPYEQYF	TGTGCCAGCAGTATCACTAGCGGGACTCCCTACGAGCAGTACTTC
TRBV7-2	16	TRBJ2-1	few	-	CASSLALLVSDNEQFF	TGTGCCAGCAGCTTAGCGCTTTTAGTGTCCGACAATGAGCAGTTCTTC